This passage covers 32 T cell receptor beta chains from one sample sequenced in a study of T cells after yellow fever vaccination. One entry per CDR3 protein results from TCRdb running MiXCR on the 5' RACE reads. The sample includes about 210,000 distinct CDR3 sequences, more than 3% of them seen just once. This specimen consisted of CD4+ T cells sorted from PBMCs, obtained 10 days after the yellow fever booster vaccination. The receptors were sampled from a man younger than 35 who received the YFV17D yellow fever vaccine.

Ten or more counts support this clonotype. The gene calls are TRBV7-2 and TRBJ2-1; either TRBD1 or TRBD2 may supply D (5 bases each). The CDR3 length is 14 residues. Trimming pared 2 bases from V and 8 bases from J, leaving 13 bases between. The germline V gene has CDR1 SGHTA and CDR2 FQGNSA. The CDR3 is CASSLPPGTDEQFF. Written as DNA, the CDR3 is TGTGCCAGCAGCTTACCGCCTGGGACGGATGAGCAGTTCTTC.

This clonotype has a count of ten or more. The chain recombines TRBV24-1 with TRBJ1-2; 7 bases map to TRBD1. The length of the CDR3 is 15 residues. After removal of 3 bases from V and 2 bases from J, the junction contained 5 bases not matched to a gene. CDR1 and CDR2 from the germline V gene are KGHDR and SFDVKD. The CDR3 nucleotides read TGTGCCACCAGTGATACCCAACAGGGGAACTATGGCTACACCTTC. The encoded protein is CATSDTQQGNYGYTF.

The V gene is TRBV19, the J gene TRBJ1-1; no clear D. Per germline, CDR1 LNHDA and CDR2 SQIVND (reference sequence). Deletions cut 6 bases from V and 4 bases from J, with 12 bases between. The CDR3 consists of 13 residues. The CDR3 loop is CASRWGWSTEAFF. CDR3 bases: TGTGCCAGTAGGTGGGGATGGAGCACTGAAGCTTTCTTT.

The chain joins TRBV12-5 to TRBJ1-2; D ambiguous. CDR1 and CDR2 from the germline V gene are LGHNT and FRNRAP. CDR3 length equals 12 residues. V shed 1 base and J shed 12 bases, with 12 bases lying between them. The CDR3 spells CASGLEWGWDTF. The CDR3 nucleotides are TGTGCTAGTGGTTTGGAATGGGGATGGGACACCTTC.

This clonotype was observed a few times. The CDR3 bases are TGCAGTGCCCCCGGGCGACCTGCAACTAATGAAAAACTGTTTTTT. Translated, it gives CSAPGRPATNEKLFF. The chain recombines TRBV20-1 with TRBJ1-4; D remains unclear. The length of the CDR3 is 15 residues. Deletions cut 6 bases from V and 0 bases from J, with 14 bases between. CDR1 and CDR2 (germline): DFQATT, SNEGSKA (reference sequence).

The rearrangement joins TRBV6-4 to TRBJ1-1; D is undetermined. The length of the CDR3 is 13 residues. In germline, CDR1 is MRHNA, CDR2 SNTAGT. Between the trimmed V and J ends, which lost 6 bases and 3 bases, there was a span of 11 bases. The CDR3 protein is CASSFTEDTEAFF. In DNA, the CDR3 is TGTGCCAGCAGCTTCACGGAGGACACTGAAGCTTTCTTT.

This clonotype was seen a handful of times. V is TRBV10-3 and J is TRBJ1-2; 9 positions match TRBD1. This CDR3 is built from 17 residues. Germline V CDR1 and CDR2: ENHRY, SYGVKD. Unmatched junction bases numbered 15, after V lost 2 bases and J lost 8 bases. The CDR3 DNA follows: TGTGCCATCAGTGAGCCCGCCGGGACAGGGTTTTTTCGGGGCTACACCTTC. Translating it yields CAISEPAGTGFFRGYTF.

This clonotype was counted ten times or more. This chain connects TRBV5-1 to TRBJ2-1; TRBD2 aligns across 11 bases. The V and J ends lost 4 bases and 5 bases, in that order; junction bases with no gene match: 2. The germline CDR1 and CDR2 sequences are SGHRS and YFSETQ. The CDR3 runs to 14 residues. The CDR3 protein is CASSGGLADNEQFF. Written as DNA, the CDR3 is TGCGCCAGCAGCGGGGGACTAGCGGACAATGAGCAGTTCTTC.

This clonotype was detected a few times. The J gene is TRBJ1-1, the V gene TRBV20-1; D might be TRBD1 (5 bases). Germline CDR1 is DFQATT and CDR2 is SNEGSKA (reference sequence). Between the trimmed V and J ends, which lost 6 bases and 11 bases, there was a span of 13 bases. CDR3 length: 10 residues. The CDR3 spells CSASGGNAFF. The CDR3 DNA is TGCAGTGCAAGTGGGGGTAACGCTTTCTTT.

The chain has TRBV28 and TRBJ2-7, with TRBD2 identical over 8 bases. Germline V gene sequence: CDR1 MDHEN, CDR2 SYDVKM. The CDR3 has 15 residues. J gave up 4 bases and V 7 bases, and 12 bases lay outside the gene matches. The CDR3 nucleotides read TGTGCCAGCACCCTCGGGGGGGGGGGAGCGTACGAGCAGTACGTC. Protein sequence: CASTLGGGGAYEQYV.

A few counts support this clonotype. The chain employs TRBV5-1 and TRBJ1-2; TRBD1 matches at 8 bases. Looked up from germline, CDR1 is SGHRS and CDR2 is YFSETQ. CDR3 size: 12 residues. Germline trimming cut 10 bases from V and 4 bases from J; bases unmatched to any gene: 6. CDR3 nucleotide sequence: TGCGCCTCCACCGGGACAGGCTATGGCTACACCTTC. The encoded protein is CASTGTGYGYTF.

This clonotype has a count of ten or more. V and J are TRBV7-3 and TRBJ1-1, with 7 bases lining up with TRBD1. The CDR3 loop spans 13 amino acids. Germline V gene data show CDR1 as SGHTA and CDR2 as FQGTGA. Losses at the gene ends were 5 bases for V and 11 bases for J; bases not matched to a gene: 11. The CDR3 nucleotides read TGTGCCAGCAGCGCCTCGACAGGGACGTACGCTTTCTTT. Translating it yields CASSASTGTYAFF.

V is TRBV7-9 and J is TRBJ1-3; D may be TRBD1 (6 bases). Germline CDR1 is SEHNR and CDR2 is FQNEAQ (reference sequence). The CDR3 loop spans 17 amino acids. The V and J ends lost 1 base and 2 bases respectively, with 15 bases between them. CDR3 bases: TGTGCCAGCAGCTTAGTGGGCACAGGGCCGCCTGGAAACACCATATATTTT. Translating gives CASSLVGTGPPGNTIYF.

Worth noting for this clonotype: This could be a read error, since a much larger clone is one nucleotide away. The chain combines TRBV19 with TRBJ1-2, with TRBD1 matching over 9 bases. The length of the CDR3 is 17 residues. Germline V CDR1 and CDR2: LNHDA, SQIVND (reference sequence). With 3 bases clipped from V and 7 bases from J, the junction kept 15 bases outside the gene matches. CDR3 residues: CASSMVGTGLQVGGYTF. As DNA, the CDR3 is TGTGCCAGTAGTATGGTCGGGACAGGGCTTCAAGTCGGTGGCTACACCTTC. Full variable domain (outside the CDR3, taken from reference TRBV19 and TRBJ1-2): DGGITQSPKYLFRKEGQNVTLSCEQNLNHDAMYWYRQDPGQGLRLIYYSQIVNDFQKGDIAEGYSVSREKKESFPLTVTSAQKNPTAFYLCASSMVGTGLQVGGYTFGSGTRLTVV.

Many counts were recorded for this clonotype. The chain is built from TRBV20-1 and TRBJ1-6; D is unclear. The CDR3 totals 13 residues. Germline CDR1 is DFQATT and CDR2 is SNEGSKA (reference sequence). Trimming removed 2 bases at V and 9 bases at J, with 11 bases between. The CDR3 region is CSARPRIGSPLHF. The CDR3 nucleotides are TGCAGTGCTAGACCACGGATTGGTTCACCCCTCCACTTT.

This clonotype was counted a few times. The rearrangement uses TRBV7-7 and TRBJ2-5; the match to TRBD2 covers 11 bases. Germline loops: CDR1 SSHAT, CDR2 FNYEAQ (reference sequence). Trimming took 5 bases from V and 3 from J; bases not matched to a gene: 8. This CDR3 spans 16 amino acids. The CDR3 protein is CASSATLGLAEETQYF. The CDR3 DNA sequence: TGTGCCAGCAGCGCCACCCTGGGACTAGCGGAAGAGACCCAGTACTTC. The entire variable domain, with the rest obtained from reference TRBV7-7 and TRBJ2-5, is as follows: GAGVSQSPRYKVTKRGQDVTLRCDPISSHATLYWYQQALGQGPEFLTYFNYEAQPDKSGLPSDRFSAERPEGSISTLTIQRTEQRDSAMYRCASSATLGLAEETQYFGPGTRLLVL.

The J gene is TRBJ1-1, the V gene TRBV5-6, with unresolved D. This CDR3 is 16 amino acids long. The V gene lost 1 base and the J gene lost 1 base, with 14 bases spanning the gap. From germline, CDR1 is SGHDT and CDR2 YYEEEE. Here the CDR3 DNA reads TGTGCCAGCAGCTTGTCCGCTTCGTGGGAGAACACTGAAGCTTTCTTT. Translated, it gives CASSLSASWENTEAFF.

This clonotype was counted many times. The chain links TRBV15 to TRBJ1-2, with TRBD1 identical over 9 bases. This CDR3 is built from 17 residues. V dropped 5 bases and J dropped 6; count of bases not matched to a gene: 16. Germline loops: CDR1 LNHNV, CDR2 YYDKDF (reference sequence). The CDR3 DNA reads as TGTGCCACCAGCTTTACTGACACAGGGGGCGTCGGGCATGGCTACACCTTC. This encodes CATSFTDTGGVGHGYTF.

The chain employs TRBV7-6 and TRBJ1-6; D is unclear. The ends were cut back, 2 bases at V and 7 bases at J, with 15 bases in the middle. The CDR3 has 16 residues. In germline, CDR1 is SGHVS, CDR2 FNYEAQ. The CDR3, as DNA: TGTGCCAGCAGCTTACGCTCGACGGCGGCGAATTCACCCCTCCACTTT. It is translated as CASSLRSTAANSPLHF.

The chain links TRBV10-3 to TRBJ2-1, with 7 positions matching TRBD2. This CDR3 spans 15 amino acids. Germline CDR1 reads ENHRY; CDR2 reads SYGVKD. The J segment lost 6 bases and the V segment lost 6 bases, leaving 11 bases of the junction unmatched. The CDR3 DNA reads as TGTGCCATCAGACCTGGACTAGTCGCAATCAATGAGCAGTTCTTC. This codes for CAIRPGLVAINEQFF.

This clonotype appeared a few times. The chain joins TRBV18 to TRBJ2-2, with a possible D match to TRBD1 (6 bases). Germline V gene lookup returns CDR1 KGHSH and CDR2 LQKENI. V was pared by 3 bases and J by 6 bases, with 14 bases between. CDR3 size: 15 residues. The CDR3 nucleotides read TGTGCCAGCTCACCGGTTACAGGGCCGTCCGGGGAGCTGTTTTTT. This translates into CASSPVTGPSGELFF.

This clonotype was counted only a few times. J is TRBJ1-3 and V is TRBV18; D may be TRBD1 (5 bases). Germline CDR1 reads KGHSH; CDR2 reads LQKENI. V dropped 2 bases and J dropped 0 bases, with 11 bases sitting between them. This CDR3 spans 16 amino acids. The CDR3 bases are TGTGCCAGCTCACCAACGGACAATAGCTCTGGAAACACCATATATTTT. It translates to CASSPTDNSSGNTIYF.

The rearrangement uses TRBV7-2 and TRBJ1-2; possibly TRBD1 for D (5 bases). Germline lookup yields CDR1 SGHTA and CDR2 FQGNSA. The V gene lost 5 bases and the J gene lost 0 bases, with 13 bases spanning the gap. This CDR3 region has 15 residues. CDR3 residues: CASSRSGSANYGYTF. The CDR3 coding sequence is TGTGCCAGCAGCCGATCAGGGTCGGCTAACTATGGCTACACCTTC.

CDR3 loop: CASCPISRTDRYGYTF. CDR3 DNA: TGCGCCAGCTGCCCTATCAGTAGGACAGACCGCTATGGCTACACCTTC. The chain has TRBV5-1 and TRBJ1-2; D perhaps matches TRBD1 (6 bases). This CDR3 region has 16 residues. The germline V gene has CDR1 SGHRS and CDR2 YFSETQ. V shed 7 bases and J shed 4 bases, with 23 bases lying between them.

This clonotype was seen more than once but under ten times. This rearrangement joins TRBV5-6 to TRBJ2-7, with 14 nucleotides matching TRBD2. CDR1 and CDR2 from the germline V gene are SGHDT and YYEEEE. There are 16 residues in the CDR3. Trimming at V came to 2 bases and at J to 2 bases, leaving 3 bases not matched to a gene. Written as DNA, the CDR3 is TGTGCCAGCAGCTTAGGGACTAGCGGGGGAACCTACGAGCAGTACGTC. Protein: CASSLGTSGGTYEQYV.

This clonotype was recorded many times. The chain couples TRBV20-1 to TRBJ1-5; D is unresolved. The CDR3 has 13 residues. Germline V gene sequence: CDR1 DFQATT, CDR2 SNEGSKA (reference sequence). With 6 bases removed from V and 2 bases from J, the gap between germline ends came to 11 bases. The CDR3 sequence: CSARPDRNQPQHF. CDR3 DNA: TGCAGTGCCCGCCCGGACCGCAATCAGCCCCAGCATTTT.

This clonotype was seen ten or more times. The V call is TRBV5-8, the J call TRBJ2-7; D may be TRBD1 (5 bases). Looked up from germline, CDR1 is SGHTS and CDR2 is YDEGEE. This CDR3 region has 14 residues. Trimming left V 0 bases short and J 10 bases short, with 17 bases between. CDR3 in amino acids: CASSLALGDSRQYV. DNA of the CDR3: TGTGCCAGCAGCTTGGCCCTAGGGGATTCCCGCCAGTACGTC.

In its sample, this clonotype was seen many times. The chain links TRBV10-1 to TRBJ1-5; possible D gene TRBD1, 5 bases. The V end was cut by 4 bases, the J end by 4 bases, with 11 bases between. The CDR3 spans 14 residues. From germline, CDR1 is WNHNN and CDR2 SYGVQD (reference sequence). The CDR3 here is CASSVPEGNQPQHF. DNA for the CDR3: TGCGCCAGCAGTGTGCCGGAGGGGAATCAGCCCCAGCATTTT.

The rearrangement links TRBV5-5 to TRBJ1-1; TRBD1 agrees at 9 bases. The germline CDR1 and CDR2 sequences are SGHKS and YYEKEE (reference sequence). V gave up 5 bases and J gave up 4 bases; unmatched junction bases: 21. The CDR3 is 19 amino acids. The CDR3, as DNA: TGTGCCAGCAGTCGAGCGGGTAGGGGACAGGGAGACAGGGGCACTGAAGCTTTCTTT. Its translation: CASSRAGRGQGDRGTEAFF.

In its sample, this clonotype was seen a few times. V usage is TRBV6-1 and J usage is TRBJ1-5; D gene uncertain. The V end was cut by 2 bases, the J end by 7 bases, with 9 bases between. Germline assignment: CDR1 MNHNS and CDR2 SASEGT. The CDR3 spans 13 residues. CDR3 residues: CASSEIGKQPQHF. DNA for the CDR3: TGTGCCAGCAGTGAAATAGGGAAACAGCCCCAGCATTTT.

The chain is built from TRBV5-1 and TRBJ2-1; no clear D. Germline V lookup: CDR1 SGHRS, CDR2 YFSETQ. The CDR3 totals 14 residues. Trimming removed 0 bases at V and 5 bases at J, with 9 bases between. The CDR3 is CASSLVLADNEQFF. CDR3 DNA sequence: TGCGCCAGCAGCTTGGTACTGGCCGACAATGAGCAGTTCTTC.

This clonotype appeared many times. V gene TRBV7-8 combines with J gene TRBJ2-5; D uncertain. V gave up 4 bases and J gave up 2 bases, with 8 bases separating them. The germline V gene has CDR1 SGHVS and CDR2 FQNEAQ. This CDR3 has 13 amino acids. This chain's CDR3 is CASSYTKQETQYF. The CDR3 DNA follows: TGTGCCAGCAGCTACACCAAACAAGAGACCCAGTACTTC.